This T cell receptor (beta chain) was obtained from a study of blood T cell repertoires in COVID-19 (dated by TCRdb to about 2020). For the wider study: The collaborator samples originated in the United States, Italy and Spain and spanned the acute and convalescent phases of COVID-19. The repertoires were released in a freely available public database intended as a resource for research on the immune response to SARS-CoV-2. The sample metadata nearly always contained a de-identified subject ID, COVID-19 status, age in years and sex. Where available, HLA class I and class II types were taken from metadata supplied by the sample provider and were not determined by assay-based typing. The samples were drawn from the first 160 participants of the ongoing ImmuneRACE study and from roughly 1,300 subjects provided by 6 global collaborators. The material from the prospective study consisted of cDNA or gDNA derived from T cells, B-cell-depleted T cells, or PBMCs. Subjects who had been exposed to COVID-19, were actively infected with it, or had recovered from it provided the deeply sampled blood TCRbeta repertoires that made up the dataset.

The germline V gene specifies SGHDT as CDR1 and YYEEEE as CDR2. The CDR3 runs 12 amino acids, cysteine and phenylalanine included. Only the CDR3 DNA is retained, 36 bases long and in frame from the first base. Germline trimming: 4 bases from V, 4 bases from J; junction bases outside gene matches: 1. Points the paper makes about the study in general: Clinical and demographic metadata were provided uncurated, with the amount varying by source and participant.

In regard to this clone: What antigen it recognizes has not been identified. Base qualities were left out, and no much larger clone turns up one base away.

Collaborating institutions collected whole blood in K2EDTA tubes following their own protocols. For TCRbeta analysis, collaborators shipped samples as frozen whole blood, isolated PBMCs, or DNA extracted from either of those sample types. TCRbeta CDR3 regions were amplified from genomic DNA by means of the immunoSEQ Assay, a bias-controlled multiplex PCR. Per the source publication's procedure: The number of nucleated cells in each sample was estimated from the amplification of reference gene primers within the assay. Sequence reads were collapsed and filtered to measure the absolute abundance of every unique TCRbeta CDR3 rearrangement. For each sample, productive Simpson clonality was calculated as the square root of Simpson's diversity index across productive rearrangements. TCRdb mirrors the immuneACCESS table, restricted to in-frame sequences. Some clones are absent from its copies; in checked studies, under half trace to an unresolved V gene, and the reason for the others is unknown. V and J calls plus clone size are reproduced from that table; the DNA served to infer D and trimming. Here the sample has 150,000 to 200,000 clones; around 80% occur a single time. Less than 9.5% of the sample is taken by the ten largest.

This TCR came from a man between 60 and 70 years old with acute or convalescent COVID-19. The chain is encoded by TRBV5-6 joined to TRBJ1-2; TRBD1 aligns with 7 central bases. The sample comprised peripheral blood. The CDR3 reads as follows: CASSGQAYGYTF. The DNA sequence reads TGTGCCAGCAGCGGACAGGCCTATGGCTACACCTTC.